This TCR beta chain was sequenced during a study of cytotoxic CD8 clonotypes in ibrutinib-treated CLL. Study-level points and caveats: Public clonotypes showed up rarely, and on treatment they shrank or held steady.

As for this clone: Its antigen remains unidentified.

The germline CDR1 and CDR2 sequences are MNHEY and SMNVEV (reference sequence). This CDR3 has 16 amino acids. V shed 5 bases and J 7 bases; nucleotides not matched to a gene: 11. The repertoire was sequenced with immunoSEQ multiplex PCR; TCRdb's copy has only in-frame clones and lacks some. The table includes about 76,000 clones, 75% to 90% detected once. The V and J genes are TRBV27 and TRBJ2-1; 10 nucleotides agree with TRBD2. This TCR derives from a human donor with chronic lymphocytic leukemia. Here the sequenced sample was PBMCs, taken after 24 months of ibrutinib treatment. The CDR3 loop is CASSPRTSGWGNEQFF. As DNA, the CDR3 is TGTGCCAGCAGTCCTCGGACTAGCGGATGGGGTAATGAGCAGTTCTTC.